These T cell receptor beta chains were read from a single sample in a study of cytotoxic CD8 clonotypes in ibrutinib-treated CLL. Profiling relied on immunoSEQ multiplex PCR, and the TCRdb table lists in-frame clones only, not all of them. This table has some 130,000 clones, over 75% appearing once. The material was PBMCs, obtained after 24 months of ibrutinib treatment. The receptors were gathered from a human donor with chronic lymphocytic leukemia. Both conserved end residues are trimmed from each CDR3. Each record gives: J gene, clone size, V gene, CDR3 protein. The listing skips clone size in some rows; elsewhere it reads once, few, many or a size class.

j_gene: TRBJ1-2; abundance: -; v_gene: TRBV4-2; CDR3aa: ASSPQGGIDYGYT
j_gene: TRBJ2-5; abundance: -; v_gene: TRBV7-2; CDR3aa: ASSLGTETQY
j_gene: TRBJ2-7; abundance: -; v_gene: TRBV21-1; CDR3aa: ASSKVPYKYEQY
j_gene: TRBJ1-1; abundance: -; v_gene: TRBV6-5; CDR3aa: ASSYAGGHTEAF
j_gene: TRBJ2-2; abundance: -; v_gene: TRBV2; CDR3aa: ASSDVARSGELF
j_gene: TRBJ2-3; abundance: -; v_gene: TRBV18; CDR3aa: ASSPDRQFTQY
j_gene: TRBJ1-2; abundance: -; v_gene: TRBV5-6; CDR3aa: ASSFRSRGYT
j_gene: TRBJ2-7; abundance: -; v_gene: TRBV7-9; CDR3aa: ASSPGQGGPYEQY
j_gene: TRBJ1-2; abundance: -; v_gene: TRBV16; CDR3aa: ASSQAARGKRVGYT
j_gene: TRBJ2-7; abundance: -; v_gene: TRBV6-4; CDR3aa: ATRTSGTSYEQY
j_gene: TRBJ2-3; abundance: -; v_gene: TRBV5-1; CDR3aa: ASSLQGNQLSTDTQY
j_gene: TRBJ2-5; abundance: -; v_gene: TRBV7-3; CDR3aa: ASSRAGGPGETQY
j_gene: TRBJ2-2; abundance: -; v_gene: TRBV7-2; CDR3aa: ASNWGANTGELF
j_gene: TRBJ1-3; abundance: -; v_gene: TRBV19; CDR3aa: ASRRGADSGNTIY
j_gene: TRBJ2-2; abundance: once; v_gene: TRBV10-3; CDR3aa: AISEVSALDTGELF
j_gene: TRBJ2-3; abundance: few; v_gene: TRBV4-1; CDR3aa: ASSQALPRDTQY
j_gene: TRBJ2-1; abundance: -; v_gene: TRBV19; CDR3aa: ASSTDSSYNEQF
j_gene: TRBJ2-1; abundance: -; v_gene: TRBV4-1; CDR3aa: ASSHSQGGRNYNEQF
j_gene: TRBJ1-1; abundance: -; v_gene: TRBV5-4; CDR3aa: ASSSPGDRVF
j_gene: TRBJ1-1; abundance: -; v_gene: TRBV7-2; CDR3aa: ASSSFRSGTEAF
j_gene: TRBJ1-4; abundance: -; v_gene: TRBV28; CDR3aa: ASQAGANEKLF
j_gene: TRBJ2-3; abundance: -; v_gene: TRBV6-5; CDR3aa: ASSYSGGPSTQY
j_gene: TRBJ2-1; abundance: -; v_gene: TRBV7-2; CDR3aa: ASSLAVRRGGYNEQF
j_gene: TRBJ2-7; abundance: once; v_gene: TRBV11-1; CDR3aa: ASSRDIILYEQY
j_gene: TRBJ2-2; abundance: once; v_gene: TRBV28; CDR3aa: ASIRFFREGKNTGELF
j_gene: TRBJ2-3; abundance: -; v_gene: TRBV6-5; CDR3aa: ASSYKGGGTDTQY
j_gene: TRBJ1-1; abundance: -; v_gene: TRBV5-4; CDR3aa: ASSSPPAGPTEAF
j_gene: TRBJ1-1; abundance: -; v_gene: TRBV2; CDR3aa: ASSRQGRNTEAF
j_gene: TRBJ2-2; abundance: few; v_gene: TRBV2; CDR3aa: ASRDRFGGELF
j_gene: TRBJ2-5; abundance: -; v_gene: TRBV4-2; CDR3aa: ASSRSRAGAAEETQY
j_gene: TRBJ1-2; abundance: -; v_gene: TRBV27; CDR3aa: ASSLISGDYGYT
j_gene: TRBJ2-3; abundance: -; v_gene: TRBV27; CDR3aa: ASSLWDRYTDTQY
j_gene: TRBJ1-1; abundance: -; v_gene: TRBV28; CDR3aa: ASSPGGENTEAF
j_gene: TRBJ2-3; abundance: -; v_gene: TRBV7-2; CDR3aa: ASSPPSDTQY
j_gene: TRBJ2-1; abundance: -; v_gene: TRBV9; CDR3aa: ASSPRSGLNNEQF
j_gene: TRBJ2-5; abundance: -; v_gene: TRBV25-1; CDR3aa: ASSQGLAGETQY
j_gene: TRBJ2-7; abundance: -; v_gene: TRBV11-2; CDR3aa: ASSLGGRRDSPSYEQY
j_gene: TRBJ2-1; abundance: -; v_gene: TRBV5-1; CDR3aa: ASSLAGGQGNEQF
j_gene: TRBJ1-2; abundance: once; v_gene: TRBV6-1; CDR3aa: ASSYFESYT
j_gene: TRBJ2-7; abundance: once; v_gene: TRBV2; CDR3aa: ASSGTRTSYEQY
j_gene: TRBJ1-2; abundance: -; v_gene: TRBV28; CDR3aa: ASSILPYGYT
j_gene: TRBJ2-2; abundance: -; v_gene: TRBV7-3; CDR3aa: ASSLRGSNTGELF
j_gene: TRBJ1-3; abundance: -; v_gene: TRBV4-1; CDR3aa: ASSQATDRSGNTIY
j_gene: TRBJ2-7; abundance: -; v_gene: TRBV7-9; CDR3aa: ASGYNEQY
j_gene: TRBJ2-1; abundance: -; v_gene: TRBV28; CDR3aa: ASSSSGTGQF
j_gene: TRBJ2-1; abundance: -; v_gene: TRBV7-2; CDR3aa: ASSRGASVNEQF
j_gene: TRBJ2-3; abundance: -; v_gene: TRBV7-3; CDR3aa: ASSLGPTSSGVAADTQY
j_gene: TRBJ2-3; abundance: -; v_gene: TRBV29-1; CDR3aa: SVGGLAESTDTQY
j_gene: TRBJ1-2; abundance: many; v_gene: TRBV5-8; CDR3aa: ASSFRVNYGYT
j_gene: TRBJ2-7; abundance: -; v_gene: TRBV18; CDR3aa: ASSPPRQGSYEQY
j_gene: TRBJ1-4; abundance: -; v_gene: TRBV7-9; CDR3aa: ASSRGDSKNEKLF
j_gene: TRBJ2-7; abundance: -; v_gene: TRBV28; CDR3aa: ASQSSSTGSYEQY
j_gene: TRBJ2-7; abundance: -; v_gene: TRBV6-1; CDR3aa: ASSAYGPESLFEQY
j_gene: TRBJ1-1; abundance: -; v_gene: TRBV27; CDR3aa: ASSRPDGGGGEAF
j_gene: TRBJ2-7; abundance: -; v_gene: TRBV19; CDR3aa: ASSSDRVRREQY
j_gene: TRBJ2-5; abundance: -; v_gene: TRBV6-1; CDR3aa: ASSEGGGPVQETQY
j_gene: TRBJ2-1; abundance: -; v_gene: TRBV11-2; CDR3aa: ASEPIRGREQF